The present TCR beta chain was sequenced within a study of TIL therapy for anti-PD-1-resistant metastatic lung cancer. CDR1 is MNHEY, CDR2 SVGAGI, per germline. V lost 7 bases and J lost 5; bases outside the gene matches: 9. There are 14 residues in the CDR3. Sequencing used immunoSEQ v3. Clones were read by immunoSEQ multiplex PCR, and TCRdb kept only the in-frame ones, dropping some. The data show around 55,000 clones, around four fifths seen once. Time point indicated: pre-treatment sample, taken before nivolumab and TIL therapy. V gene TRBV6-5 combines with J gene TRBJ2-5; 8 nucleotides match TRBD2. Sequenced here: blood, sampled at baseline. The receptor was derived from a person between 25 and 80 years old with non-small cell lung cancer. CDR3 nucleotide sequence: TGTGCCAGCACCTCCGGGGGGGCCGGGGAGACCCAGTACTTC. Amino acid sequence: CASTSGGAGETQYF.